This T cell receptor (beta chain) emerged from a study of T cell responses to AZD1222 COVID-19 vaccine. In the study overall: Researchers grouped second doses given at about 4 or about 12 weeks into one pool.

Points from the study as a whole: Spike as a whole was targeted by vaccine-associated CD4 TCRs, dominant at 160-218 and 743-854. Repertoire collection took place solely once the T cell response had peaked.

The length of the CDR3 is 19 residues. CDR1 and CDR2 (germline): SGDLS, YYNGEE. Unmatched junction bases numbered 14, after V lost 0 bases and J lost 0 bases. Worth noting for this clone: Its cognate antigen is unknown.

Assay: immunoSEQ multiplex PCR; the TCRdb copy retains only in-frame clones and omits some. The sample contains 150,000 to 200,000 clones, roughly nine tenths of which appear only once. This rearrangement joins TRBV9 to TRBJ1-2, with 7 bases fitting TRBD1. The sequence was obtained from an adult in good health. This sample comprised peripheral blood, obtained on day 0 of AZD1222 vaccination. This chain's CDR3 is CASSVEEGWRGPANYGYTF. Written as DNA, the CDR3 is TGTGCCAGCAGCGTAGAGGAGGGGTGGAGGGGGCCAGCTAACTATGGCTACACCTTC. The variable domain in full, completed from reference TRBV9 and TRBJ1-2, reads DSGVTQTPKHLITATGQRVTLRCSPRSGDLSVYWYQQSLDQGLQFLIQYYNGEERAKGNILERFSAQQFPDLHSELNLSSLELGDSALYFCASSVEEGWRGPANYGYTFGSGTRLTVV.